This passage covers 26 T cell receptor beta chains from one sample sequenced in a study of blood T cell repertoires in COVID-19. The method was immunoSEQ multiplex PCR; TCRdb's version includes in-frame clones alone and lacks a portion of them. The table has some 400,000 clones, about 90% seen once. Sequencing input: PBMCs or T cells enriched from blood (not recorded which). All receptors derive from a woman in her 30s who had recovered from COVID-19.

This chain uses TRBV5-6 with TRBJ1-2; TRBD1 matches at 7 bases. The trim removed 0 bases at V and 3 bases at J, leaving 2 bases unmatched. Germline V CDR1 and CDR2: SGHDT, YYEEEE. The CDR3 totals 14 residues. The CDR3 region is CASSLGGQDYGYTF. CDR3 DNA sequence: TGTGCCAGCAGCTTGGGAGGACAGGACTATGGCTACACCTTC.

This clone was counted a few times. The chain combines TRBV28 with TRBJ2-5; D might be TRBD2 (7 bases). The CDR3 consists of 14 residues. The germline CDR1 and CDR2 sequences are MDHEN and SYDVKM. Between the trimmed V and J ends, which lost 3 bases and 9 bases, there was a span of 17 bases. The CDR3 here is CASSFEAGARAQYF. In nucleotides, the CDR3 is TGTGCCAGCAGTTTTGAGGCGGGGGCGCGTGCCCAGTACTTC.

The genes are TRBV6-4 and TRBJ1-1; 8 bases fit TRBD1. The CDR3 is 14 amino acids. In germline, CDR1 is MRHNA, CDR2 SNTAGT. V lost 5 bases, J lost 1 base, and 3 bases stayed unmatched. The CDR3 sequence is CASSSTGENTEAFF. As DNA, the CDR3 is TGTGCCAGCAGTTCGACAGGGGAGAACACTGAAGCTTTCTTT.

The J gene is TRBJ2-7, the V gene TRBV15, with 7 bases lining up with TRBD1. Trimming at V came to 4 bases and at J to 6 bases, leaving 3 bases not matched to a gene. This CDR3 contains 12 residues. Germline V gene lookup returns CDR1 LNHNV and CDR2 YYDKDF (reference sequence). The CDR3 DNA reads TGTGCCACCAGCATAGACAGGGCCGAGCAGTACTTC. Encoded protein: CATSIDRAEQYF.

The rearrangement joins TRBV7-3 to TRBJ2-1; 8 bases line up with TRBD1. The CDR3 has 16 residues. The V gene's germline CDR1 is SGHTA and CDR2 FQGTGA. V trimming: 0 bases; J trimming: 3 bases; junction bases outside the gene matches: 4. CDR3 in amino acids: CASSLTWTGSYNEQFF. The CDR3 region has the DNA TGTGCCAGCAGCTTAACTTGGACAGGGAGCTACAATGAGCAGTTCTTC.

This chain uses TRBV18 with TRBJ1-3; a weak D match, TRBD1 (5 bases). The CDR3 is 15 amino acids. Germline CDR1 KGHSH, CDR2 LQKENI. Trimming shortened V by 3 bases and J by 2 bases, and 11 bases separated the two germline ends. CDR3 nucleotides: TGTGCCAGCTCACCCGGTACGGACACTGGAAACACCATATATTTT. Protein sequence: CASSPGTDTGNTIYF.

This chain connects TRBV19 to TRBJ2-3, with a possible D match to TRBD1 (6 bases). Trimming pared 3 bases from V and 4 bases from J, leaving 17 bases between. Germline CDR1 reads LNHDA; CDR2 reads SQIVND (reference sequence). This CDR3 is 16 amino acids long. CDR3 DNA sequence: TGTGCCAGTAGTATGTTGGCCAGGGGTATCGCAGATACGCAGTATTTT. Amino acid sequence: CASSMLARGIADTQYF.

V and J are TRBV4-3 and TRBJ2-1; 7 bases agree with TRBD2. Unmatched junction bases numbered 9, after V lost 0 bases and J lost 4 bases. This CDR3 spans 17 amino acids. In germline, CDR1 is LGHNA, CDR2 YSLEER. CDR3 loop: CASSQDIPPSGYNEQFF. The CDR3 DNA reads as TGCGCCAGCAGCCAAGATATTCCCCCTAGCGGTTACAATGAGCAGTTCTTC.

The chain uses TRBV5-4 and TRBJ2-5; possibly TRBD1 for D (5 bases). The V gene's germline CDR1 is SGHNT and CDR2 YYREEE (reference sequence). Trimming removed 0 bases at V and 5 bases at J, with 8 bases between. This CDR3 has 13 amino acids. The CDR3 nucleotides are TGTGCCAGCAGCTTGGAAGGGGCTGAGACCCAGTACTTC. Residues: CASSLEGAETQYF.

The V gene is TRBV14, the J gene TRBJ1-5, with a weak D call TRBD1 (6 bases). Trimming removed 4 bases at V and 6 bases at J, with 13 bases between. The V gene's germline CDR1 is SGHDN and CDR2 FVKESK. The CDR3 spans 14 residues. The CDR3 DNA follows: TGTGCCAGCAGCCCCGGGGGGCTCCTTCAGCCCCAGCATTTT. This translates into CASSPGGLLQPQHF.

V is TRBV28 and J is TRBJ1-2, with a possible D match to TRBD1 (6 bases). With 1 base removed from V and 7 bases from J, the gap between germline ends came to 13 bases. The CDR3 extends over 14 amino acids. Germline V gene data show CDR1 as MDHEN and CDR2 as SYDVKM. The CDR3 region has the DNA TGTGCCAGCAGTTTATTGGGACACCCCGGTGGCTACACCTTC. Protein: CASSLLGHPGGYTF.

V and J are TRBV27 and TRBJ1-2, with D perhaps TRBD1 (5 bases). Germline CDR1 is MNHEY and CDR2 is SMNVEV (reference sequence). This CDR3 is built from 14 residues. Trimming cost V 6 bases and J 6 bases, with 17 bases left between them. The CDR3 is CASSLQGRGDGYTF. The CDR3 region has the DNA TGTGCCAGCAGCCTCCAAGGGCGGGGGGATGGCTACACCTTC.

This chain joins TRBV18 and TRBJ2-1, with D possibly being TRBD2 (6 bases). CDR3 length: 15 residues. Germline V lookup: CDR1 KGHSH, CDR2 LQKENI. The germline V and J ends were trimmed by 4 bases and 7 bases, with 17 bases remaining between them. The CDR3 sequence is CASSRDRELFNEQFF. The CDR3 nucleotides read TGTGCCAGCTCACGGGATCGGGAGCTTTTTAATGAGCAGTTCTTC.

This clone was seen many times. The chain uses TRBV14 and TRBJ1-1; possibly TRBD1 for D (6 bases). Germline CDR1 SGHDN, CDR2 FVKESK. With 4 bases removed from V and 3 bases from J, the gap between germline ends came to 18 bases. The CDR3 length is 16 residues. CDR3 bases: TGTGCCAGCAGCCGGGTCGGCAGGGGATGGGACACTGAAGCTTTCTTT. Translation: CASSRVGRGWDTEAFF.

The CDR3 nucleotides are TGCGCCAGCAGCCAAGCGGACAGGGGGATAAAGTTCTTC. It codes for CASSQADRGIKFF. J is TRBJ2-1 and V is TRBV4-1, with 10 bases lining up with TRBD1. The CDR3 contains 13 residues. V shed 1 base, J shed 14 bases, and the junction held 5 bases outside the gene matches. CDR1 and CDR2 (germline): MGHRA, YSYEKL.

The V gene is TRBV5-1, the J gene TRBJ2-3; 15 bases are shared with TRBD2. CDR3 length equals 19 residues. Trimming cost V 3 bases and J 0 bases; bases outside gene matches: 8. CDR1 SGHRS and CDR2 YFSETQ come from the germline V gene. The CDR3 loop is CASSYRGTSGGQSTDTQYF. The CDR3 nucleotides read TGCGCCAGCAGCTACCGCGGGACTAGCGGGGGGCAGAGCACAGATACGCAGTATTTT.

This clone came up a few times. The rearrangement joins TRBV30 to TRBJ2-7, with 11 positions matching TRBD1. J gave up 1 base and V 4 bases, and 9 bases lay outside the gene matches. Germline V gives CDR1 GTSNPN, CDR2 SVGIG (reference sequence). This CDR3 comprises 16 residues. The CDR3 here is CAWNRLGQGASYEQYF. Here the CDR3 DNA reads TGTGCCTGGAACCGACTTGGACAGGGGGCTTCCTACGAGCAGTACTTC.

The rearrangement uses TRBV11-1 and TRBJ2-7, with 11 bases aligning to TRBD2. Germline values: CDR1 SGHAT, CDR2 FQDESV (reference sequence). CDR3 length: 15 amino acids. V shed 1 base and J 2 bases; nucleotides not matched to a gene: 1. CDR3 coding DNA: TGTGCCAGCAGCTTAGAACTAGCGGGGGCCTACGAGCAGTACTTC. Residues: CASSLELAGAYEQYF.

The V gene is TRBV20-1, the J gene TRBJ1-5; possible D gene TRBD1, 6 bases. The CDR3 spans 16 residues. Trimming stripped 3 bases from V and 8 bases from J, with 23 bases between. In germline, CDR1 is DFQATT, CDR2 SNEGSKA (reference sequence). The CDR3 loop reads CSASAPGGPGYEPQHF. The CDR3 region has the DNA TGCAGTGCTAGTGCGCCCGGGGGGCCCGGTTATGAGCCCCAGCATTTT.

The chain couples TRBV9 to TRBJ2-1, with D possibly being TRBD2 (6 bases). CDR1 and CDR2 from the germline V gene are SGDLS and YYNGEE. V was pared by 4 bases and J by 5 bases, with 16 bases between. The CDR3 covers 15 residues. This CDR3 reads CASSPTRVWNNEQFF. The CDR3 DNA reads TGTGCCAGCAGCCCGACTAGAGTTTGGAACAATGAGCAGTTCTTC. Full variable domain (missing parts from reference TRBV9 and TRBJ2-1): DSGVTQTPKHLITATGQRVTLRCSPRSGDLSVYWYQQSLDQGLQFLIQYYNGEERAKGNILERFSAQQFPDLHSELNLSSLELGDSALYFCASSPTRVWNNEQFFGPGTRLTVL.

The chain combines TRBV6-5 with TRBJ2-7; D possibly corresponds to TRBD1 (5 bases). CDR1 MNHEY and CDR2 SVGAGI come from the germline V gene. Trimming removed 1 base from V and 0 bases from J, with 10 bases in between. This CDR3 has 15 amino acids. DNA for the CDR3: TGTGCCAGCAGTTACTGGAGAGACAGCTCCTACGAGCAGTACTTC. As protein: CASSYWRDSSYEQYF.

This chain joins TRBV2 and TRBJ1-4, with 7 bases fitting TRBD1. J gave up 1 base and V 7 bases, and 3 bases lay outside the gene matches. The CDR3 consists of 14 residues. Germline lookup yields CDR1 SNHLY and CDR2 FYNNEI. The CDR3 region is CASIYRGTNEKLFF. The DNA of the CDR3 is TGTGCCAGCATTTACAGGGGAACTAATGAAAAACTGTTTTTT.

This chain links TRBV12-3 or TRBV12-4 with TRBJ1-4; TRBD1 might be the D (5 bases). With 5 bases removed from V and 12 bases from J, the gap between germline ends came to 16 bases. The CDR3 consists of 13 residues. CDR3 amino acids: CASSLNIGGELFF. The CDR3 bases are TGTGCCAGCAGTCTCAATATAGGAGGGGAACTGTTTTTT.

Here the CDR3 DNA reads TGTGCCAGCAGTCTCCGCCGAGGGACTAGTTTATTCGAGCAGTACTTC. This gives the protein CASSLRRGTSLFEQYF. J is TRBJ2-7 and V is TRBV28, with 8 bases aligning to TRBD2. The CDR3 covers 16 residues. Germline values: CDR1 MDHEN, CDR2 SYDVKM. V lost 5 bases, J lost 6 bases, and 15 bases stayed unmatched.

This chain connects TRBV5-1 to TRBJ1-1, with 8 positions matching TRBD1. CDR3 length equals 14 residues. The V segment lost 4 bases and the J segment 1 base; nucleotides outside the gene matches: 3. The germline gives CDR1 SGHRS, CDR2 YFSETQ. Here the CDR3 DNA reads TGCGCCAGCAGCGTCGGACAGGGGAACACTGAAGCTTTCTTT. As protein: CASSVGQGNTEAFF.

This clone was detected once. The rearrangement links TRBV5-1 to TRBJ2-2; D gene unclear. Germline loops: CDR1 SGHRS, CDR2 YFSETQ. Trimming cost V 0 bases and J 1 base, with 10 bases left between them. This CDR3 contains 16 residues. CDR3 bases: TGCGCCAGCAGCTTGGAGAGCCTTGGGAACACCGGGGAGCTGTTTTTT. It specifies CASSLESLGNTGELFF.